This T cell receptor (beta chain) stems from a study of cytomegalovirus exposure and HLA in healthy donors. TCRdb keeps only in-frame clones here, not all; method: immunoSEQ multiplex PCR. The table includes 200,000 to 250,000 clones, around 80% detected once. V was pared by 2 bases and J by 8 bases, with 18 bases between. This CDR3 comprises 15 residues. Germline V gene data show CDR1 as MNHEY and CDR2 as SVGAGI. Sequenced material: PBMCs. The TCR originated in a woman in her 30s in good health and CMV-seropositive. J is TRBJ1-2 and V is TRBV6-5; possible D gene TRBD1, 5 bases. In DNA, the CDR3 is TGTGCCAGCAGTTACGGGGGTCACCTCCTACAGGGCTACACCTTC. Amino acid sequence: CASSYGGHLLQGYTF.